Here is one TCR beta chain with its context. Its antigen is unknown. At one of its ends the junction is not consistent with the germline gene, which may arise from a read error. This entry is derived from a study of blood T cells in healthy people across ages. Points from the study as a whole: Compared with aged donors, long-lived donors showed fewer expanded clones, suggesting selection.

Alongside a J-beta primer mix, a sample-barcoded 5' primer served in a second PCR lasting roughly 7 to 12 cycles. Through a template-switch adaptor with 12 random nucleotides, each cDNA molecule received a tag. TCRdb re-called the 5' RACE reads through MiXCR, storing one row per CDR3 protein. Here the sample spans roughly 860,000 distinct CDR3 sequences, around two thirds being singletons. Approximately 9.7 milliliters was the volume of peripheral blood drawn from each donor. The CDR3 contains 16 residues. Per the germline V gene, CDR1 is SGHTA and CDR2 is FQGNSA. This sequence originates from a man aged 25-40 years in good health. The sample consisted of blood. The chain is built from TRBV7-2 and TRBJ2-7; D is tentatively TRBD1 or TRBD2 (5 bases each). The J call could be wrong; TRBJ2-5 is a better fit for the DNA end. The chain's CDR3 is CACSPTQAFSGETQYF. Here the CDR3 DNA reads TGTGCCTGCAGCCCAACACAGGCCTTCTCGGGGGAGACCCAGTACTTC.